The clone carrying this TCR beta chain was seen only a few times. Germline V lookup: CDR1 ENHRY, CDR2 SYGVKD. Losses at the gene ends were 6 bases for V and 5 bases for J; bases not matched to a gene: 8. The CDR3 is 14 amino acids. The sample originates from a study of regulatory T cells in long-lasting Graves disease. The time point denotes: newly diagnosed GD, antithyroid drugs for less than 3 months. The TCR library was prepared using RNA isolated from PBMCs. The TCR beta library used iRepertoire HTBI primers with Arm-PCR amplification of CDR3. MiXCR, run by TCRdb on the multiplex PCR reads, gives a single entry per CDR3 protein. The data hold approximately 460,000 distinct CDR3 sequences, with about a sixth observed a single time. The sample was also reused in another study, on T cells in Graves' hyperthyroidism and ophthalmopathy.

This clonotype was obtained from a woman in her twenties or thirties with Graves disease. The material was peripheral blood mononuclear cells (PBMCs), obtained at new diagnosis, from a patient treated with antithyroid drugs. The J gene is TRBJ2-5, the V gene TRBV10-3, with 8 bases that match TRBD1. The DNA for the CDR3 is TGTGCCATCAGGGGGACAGGAGGCGTTGAGACCCAGTACTTC. It yields the protein CAIRGTGGVETQYF.